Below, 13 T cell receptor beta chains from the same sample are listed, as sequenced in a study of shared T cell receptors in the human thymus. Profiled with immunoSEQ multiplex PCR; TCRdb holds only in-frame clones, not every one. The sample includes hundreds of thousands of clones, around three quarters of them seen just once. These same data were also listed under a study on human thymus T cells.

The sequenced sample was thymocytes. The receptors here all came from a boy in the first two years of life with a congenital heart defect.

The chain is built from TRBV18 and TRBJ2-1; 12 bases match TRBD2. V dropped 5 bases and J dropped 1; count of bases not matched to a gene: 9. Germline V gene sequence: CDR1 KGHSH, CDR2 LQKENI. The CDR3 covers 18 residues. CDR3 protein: CASSTGLAGRVSYNEQFF. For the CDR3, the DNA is TGTGCCAGCTCAACCGGACTAGCGGGAAGGGTTTCCTACAATGAGCAGTTCTTC.

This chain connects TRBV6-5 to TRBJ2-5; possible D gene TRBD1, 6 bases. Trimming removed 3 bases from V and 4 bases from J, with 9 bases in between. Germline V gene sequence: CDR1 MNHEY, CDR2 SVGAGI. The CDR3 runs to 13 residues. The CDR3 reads CASSYQGRETQYF. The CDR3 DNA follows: TGTGCCAGCAGTTATCAGGGGAGAGAGACCCAGTACTTC.

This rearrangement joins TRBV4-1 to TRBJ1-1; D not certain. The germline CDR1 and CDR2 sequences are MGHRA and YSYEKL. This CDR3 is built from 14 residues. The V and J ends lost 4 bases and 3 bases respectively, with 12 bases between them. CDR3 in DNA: TGCGCCAGCAGCCCCCCCGGCGGGTACACTGAAGCTTTCTTT. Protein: CASSPPGGYTEAFF.

CDR3 DNA sequence: TGCGCCAGCAGCTTGGAACACCTCCAAGAGACCCAGTACTTC. Amino acids: CASSLEHLQETQYF. This rearrangement joins TRBV5-1 to TRBJ2-5; D gene uncertain. The CDR3 has 14 amino acids. Per germline, CDR1 SGHRS and CDR2 YFSETQ. V dropped 0 bases and J dropped 1 base, with 7 bases sitting between them. Full variable domain (outside the CDR3, taken from reference TRBV5-1 and TRBJ2-5): KAGVTQTPRYLIKTRGQQVTLSCSPISGHRSVSWYQQTPGQGLQFLFEYFSETQRNKGNFPGRFSGRQFSNSRSEMNVSTLELGDSALYLCASSLEHLQETQYFGPGTRLLVL.

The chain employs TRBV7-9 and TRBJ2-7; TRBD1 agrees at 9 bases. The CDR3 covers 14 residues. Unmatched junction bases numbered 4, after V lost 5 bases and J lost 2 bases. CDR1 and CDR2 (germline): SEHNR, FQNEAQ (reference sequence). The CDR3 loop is CASSGTGGAYEQYF. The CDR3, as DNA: TGTGCCAGCAGCGGTACAGGGGGCGCCTACGAGCAGTACTTC.

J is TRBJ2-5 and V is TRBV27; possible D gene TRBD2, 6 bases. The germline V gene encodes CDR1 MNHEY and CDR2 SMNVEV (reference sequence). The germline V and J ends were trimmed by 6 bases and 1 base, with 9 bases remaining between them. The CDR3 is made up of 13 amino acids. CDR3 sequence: CASSPGGQETQYF. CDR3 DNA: TGTGCCAGCAGCCCCGGGGGCCAAGAGACCCAGTACTTC.

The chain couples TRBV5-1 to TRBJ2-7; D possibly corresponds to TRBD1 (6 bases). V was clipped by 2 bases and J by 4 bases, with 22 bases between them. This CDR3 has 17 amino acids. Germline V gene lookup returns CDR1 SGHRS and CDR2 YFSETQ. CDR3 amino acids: CASSLTGQPPSFYEQYF. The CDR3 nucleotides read TGCGCCAGCAGCTTAACCGGACAGCCCCCGAGTTTTTACGAGCAGTACTTC.

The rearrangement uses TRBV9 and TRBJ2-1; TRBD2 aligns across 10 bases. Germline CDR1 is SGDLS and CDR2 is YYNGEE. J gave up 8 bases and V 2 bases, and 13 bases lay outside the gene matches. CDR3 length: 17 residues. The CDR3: CASSVTRQASGRDEQFF. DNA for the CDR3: TGTGCCAGCAGCGTCACCCGGCAGGCTAGCGGGAGAGATGAGCAGTTCTTC.

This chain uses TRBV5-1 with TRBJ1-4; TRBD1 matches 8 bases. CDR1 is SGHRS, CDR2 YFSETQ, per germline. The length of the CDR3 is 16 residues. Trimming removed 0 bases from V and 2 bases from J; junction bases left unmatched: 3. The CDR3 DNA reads TGCGCCAGCAGCTTGGGAAGACAGGGGACTAATGAAAAACTGTTTTTT. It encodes CASSLGRQGTNEKLFF.

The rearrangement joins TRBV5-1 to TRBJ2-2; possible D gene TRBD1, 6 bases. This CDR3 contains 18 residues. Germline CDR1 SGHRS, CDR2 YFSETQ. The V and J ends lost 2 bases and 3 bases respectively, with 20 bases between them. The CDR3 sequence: CASSFPVVGGTHTGELFF. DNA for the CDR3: TGCGCCAGCAGCTTCCCCGTGGTAGGGGGTACCCACACCGGGGAGCTGTTTTTT.

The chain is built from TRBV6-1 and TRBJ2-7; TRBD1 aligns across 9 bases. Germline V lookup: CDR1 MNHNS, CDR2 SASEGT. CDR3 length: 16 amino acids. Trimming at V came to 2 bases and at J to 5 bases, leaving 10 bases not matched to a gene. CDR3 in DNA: TGTGCCAGCAGTGAAAGCAGGGGACAGGGTGGTAACGAGCAGTACTTC. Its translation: CASSESRGQGGNEQYF.

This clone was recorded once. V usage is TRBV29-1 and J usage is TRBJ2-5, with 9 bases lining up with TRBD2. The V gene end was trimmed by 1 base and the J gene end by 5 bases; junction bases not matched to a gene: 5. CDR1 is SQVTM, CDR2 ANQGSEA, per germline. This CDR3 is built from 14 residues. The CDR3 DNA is TGCAGCGTTGAAGGGCGGGAGGGCTTGGAGACCCAGTACTTC. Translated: CSVEGREGLETQYF.

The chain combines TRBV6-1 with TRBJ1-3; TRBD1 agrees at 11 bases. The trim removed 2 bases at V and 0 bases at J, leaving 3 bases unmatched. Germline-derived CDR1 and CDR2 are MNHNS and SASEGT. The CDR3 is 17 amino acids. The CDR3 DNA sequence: TGTGCCAGCAGTGAAACTGGACAGGGGGCCTCTGGAAACACCATATATTTT. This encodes CASSETGQGASGNTIYF.